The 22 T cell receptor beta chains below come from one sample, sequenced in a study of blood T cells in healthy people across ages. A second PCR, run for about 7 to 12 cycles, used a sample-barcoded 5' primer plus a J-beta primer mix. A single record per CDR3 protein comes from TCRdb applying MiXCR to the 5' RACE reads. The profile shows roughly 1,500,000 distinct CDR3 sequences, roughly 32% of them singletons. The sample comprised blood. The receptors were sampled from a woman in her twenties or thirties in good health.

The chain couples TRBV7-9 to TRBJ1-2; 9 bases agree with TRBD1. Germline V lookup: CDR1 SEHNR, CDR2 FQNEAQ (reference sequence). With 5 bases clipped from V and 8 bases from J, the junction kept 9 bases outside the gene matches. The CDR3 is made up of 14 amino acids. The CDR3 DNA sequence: TGTGCCAGCAGCCCGACAGGGGGGGGCGCCGGCTACACCTTC. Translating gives CASSPTGGGAGYTF.

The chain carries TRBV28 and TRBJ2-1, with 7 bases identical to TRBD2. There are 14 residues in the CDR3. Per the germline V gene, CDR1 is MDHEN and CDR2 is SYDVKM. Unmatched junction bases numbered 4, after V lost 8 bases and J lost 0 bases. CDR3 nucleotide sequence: TGTGCCAGCCGTACTAGCGACTCCTACAATGAGCAGTTCTTC. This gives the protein CASRTSDSYNEQFF.

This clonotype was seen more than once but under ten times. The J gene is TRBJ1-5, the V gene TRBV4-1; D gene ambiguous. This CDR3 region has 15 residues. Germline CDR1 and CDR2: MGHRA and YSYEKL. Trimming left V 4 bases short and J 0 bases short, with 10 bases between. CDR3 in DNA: TGCGCCAGCAGCCCACATCCCTATAGCAATCAGCCCCAGCATTTT. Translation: CASSPHPYSNQPQHF.

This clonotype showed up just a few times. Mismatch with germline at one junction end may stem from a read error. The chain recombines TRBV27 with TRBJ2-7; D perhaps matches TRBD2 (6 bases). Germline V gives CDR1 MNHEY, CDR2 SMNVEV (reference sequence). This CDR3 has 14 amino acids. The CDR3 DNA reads TGTGCCAGCAGTTTCGGGGAGGCCTCCTACGGGCAGTACTTC. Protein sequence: CASSFGEASYGQYF.

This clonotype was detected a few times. The CDR3 reads CASSFQKKDRLGAYNEQFF. The CDR3 coding sequence is TGTGCCAGCAGCTTTCAAAAGAAGGACAGGCTGGGAGCCTACAATGAGCAGTTCTTC. The chain uses TRBV7-9 and TRBJ2-1; 7 bases agree with TRBD1. The CDR3 runs to 19 residues. V trimming: 3 bases; J trimming: 2 bases; junction bases outside the gene matches: 16. Germline V lookup: CDR1 SEHNR, CDR2 FQNEAQ (reference sequence).

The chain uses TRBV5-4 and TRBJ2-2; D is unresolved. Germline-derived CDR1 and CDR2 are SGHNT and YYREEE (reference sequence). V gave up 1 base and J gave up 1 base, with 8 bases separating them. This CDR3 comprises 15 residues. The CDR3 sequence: CASSLMSVNTGELFF. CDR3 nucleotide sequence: TGTGCCAGCAGCTTGATGTCAGTGAACACCGGGGAGCTGTTTTTT.

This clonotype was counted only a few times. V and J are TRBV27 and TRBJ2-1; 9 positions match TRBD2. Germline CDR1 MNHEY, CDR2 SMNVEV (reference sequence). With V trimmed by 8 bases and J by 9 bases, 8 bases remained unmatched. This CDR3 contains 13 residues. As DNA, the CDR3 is TGTGCCAGCCGAGTAGCGGGAGTACCTGAGCAGTTCTTC. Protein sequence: CASRVAGVPEQFF.

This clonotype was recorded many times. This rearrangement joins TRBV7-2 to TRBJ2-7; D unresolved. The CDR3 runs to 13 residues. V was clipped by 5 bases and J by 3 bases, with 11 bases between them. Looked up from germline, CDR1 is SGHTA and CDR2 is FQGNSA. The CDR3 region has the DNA TGTGCCAGCAGCGCCACCTCCGACTACGAGCAGTACTTC. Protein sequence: CASSATSDYEQYF. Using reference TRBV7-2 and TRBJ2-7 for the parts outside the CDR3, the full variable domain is GAGVSQSPSNKVTEKGKDVELRCDPISGHTALYWYRQSLGQGLEFLIYFQGNSAPDKSGLPSDRFSAERTGGSVSTLTIQRTQQEDSAVYLCASSATSDYEQYFGPGTRLTVT.

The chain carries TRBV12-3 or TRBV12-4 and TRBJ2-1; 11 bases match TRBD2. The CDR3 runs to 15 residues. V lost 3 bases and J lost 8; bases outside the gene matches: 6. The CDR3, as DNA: TGTGCCAGCAGTTTGGGCACTAGCGGGAGATATGAGCAGTTCTTC. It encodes CASSLGTSGRYEQFF.

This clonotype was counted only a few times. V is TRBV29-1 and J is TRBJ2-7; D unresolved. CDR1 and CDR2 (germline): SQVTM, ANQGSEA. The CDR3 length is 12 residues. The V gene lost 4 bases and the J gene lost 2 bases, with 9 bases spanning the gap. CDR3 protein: CSVVVAPYEQYF. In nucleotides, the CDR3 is TGCAGCGTTGTGGTAGCTCCCTACGAGCAGTACTTC.

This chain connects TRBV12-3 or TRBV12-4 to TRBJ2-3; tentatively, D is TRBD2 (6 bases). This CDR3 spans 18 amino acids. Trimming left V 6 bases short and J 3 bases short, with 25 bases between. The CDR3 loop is CASSMPGLLRARTDTQYF. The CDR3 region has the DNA TGTGCCAGCAGCATGCCGGGACTCCTGAGAGCGAGAACAGATACGCAGTATTTT.

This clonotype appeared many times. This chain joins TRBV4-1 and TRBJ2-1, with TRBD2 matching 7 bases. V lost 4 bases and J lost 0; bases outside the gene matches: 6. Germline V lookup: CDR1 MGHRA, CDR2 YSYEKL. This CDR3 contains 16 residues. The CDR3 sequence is CASSRTGGDSYNEQFF. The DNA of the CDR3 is TGCGCCAGCAGCCGGACGGGGGGAGACTCCTACAATGAGCAGTTCTTC.

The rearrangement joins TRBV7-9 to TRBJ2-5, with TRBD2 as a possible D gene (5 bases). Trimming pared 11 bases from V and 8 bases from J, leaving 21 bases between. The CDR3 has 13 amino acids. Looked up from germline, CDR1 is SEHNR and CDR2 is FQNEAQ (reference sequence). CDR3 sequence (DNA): TGTGCCTGCGCGGACTCGTTACTAGAAACCCAGTACTTC. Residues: CACADSLLETQYF. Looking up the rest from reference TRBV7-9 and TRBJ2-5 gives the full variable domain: DTGVSQNPRHKITKRGQNVTFRCDPISEHNRLYWYRQTLGQGPEFLTYFQNEAQLEKSRLLSDRFSAERPKGSFSTLEIQRTEQGDSAMYLCACADSLLETQYFGPGTRLLVL.

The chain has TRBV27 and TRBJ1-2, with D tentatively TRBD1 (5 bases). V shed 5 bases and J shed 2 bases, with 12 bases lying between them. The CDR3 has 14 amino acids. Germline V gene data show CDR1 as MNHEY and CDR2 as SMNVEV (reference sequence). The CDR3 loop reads CASSPPKGNYGYTF. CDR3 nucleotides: TGTGCCAGCAGTCCTCCGAAGGGGAACTATGGCTACACCTTC.

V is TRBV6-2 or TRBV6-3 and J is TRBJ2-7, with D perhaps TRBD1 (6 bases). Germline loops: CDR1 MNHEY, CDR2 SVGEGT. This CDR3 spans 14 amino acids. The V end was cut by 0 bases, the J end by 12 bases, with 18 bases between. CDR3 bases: TGTGCCAGCAGTTACTCGGGGCTGGGACAAACATTGTACTTC. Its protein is CASSYSGLGQTLYF.

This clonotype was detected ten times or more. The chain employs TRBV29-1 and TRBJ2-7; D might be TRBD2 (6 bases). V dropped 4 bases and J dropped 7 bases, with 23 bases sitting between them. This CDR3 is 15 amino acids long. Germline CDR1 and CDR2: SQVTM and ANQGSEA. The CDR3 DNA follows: TGCAGCGTTGGGGGGAATAGCGGAGGTGGAAGGGAGCAGTACTTC. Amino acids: CSVGGNSGGGREQYF.

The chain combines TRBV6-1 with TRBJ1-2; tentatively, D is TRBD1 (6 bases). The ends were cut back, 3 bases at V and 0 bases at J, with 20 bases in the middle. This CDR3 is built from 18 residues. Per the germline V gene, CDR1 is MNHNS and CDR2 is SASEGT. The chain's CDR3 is CASSDRGGLGSSNYGYTF. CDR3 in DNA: TGTGCCAGCAGTGATCGTGGGGGGCTGGGGAGCTCTAACTATGGCTACACCTTC.

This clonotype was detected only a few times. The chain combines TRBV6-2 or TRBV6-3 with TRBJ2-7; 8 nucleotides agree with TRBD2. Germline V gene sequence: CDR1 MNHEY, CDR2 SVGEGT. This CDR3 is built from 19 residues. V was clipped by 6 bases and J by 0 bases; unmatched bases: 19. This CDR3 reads CASSPPLGTSLINSYEQYF. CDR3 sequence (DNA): TGTGCCAGCAGCCCCCCCCTCGGGACTAGTCTAATTAACTCCTACGAGCAGTACTTC.

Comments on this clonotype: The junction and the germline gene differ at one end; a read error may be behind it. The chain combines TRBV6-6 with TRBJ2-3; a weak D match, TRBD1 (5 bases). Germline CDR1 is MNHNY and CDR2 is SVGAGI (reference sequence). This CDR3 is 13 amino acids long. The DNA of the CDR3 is TGTGCCAGCAGTCGCCTCCTCACAGGTACGCAGTATTTT. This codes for CASSRLLTGTQYF.

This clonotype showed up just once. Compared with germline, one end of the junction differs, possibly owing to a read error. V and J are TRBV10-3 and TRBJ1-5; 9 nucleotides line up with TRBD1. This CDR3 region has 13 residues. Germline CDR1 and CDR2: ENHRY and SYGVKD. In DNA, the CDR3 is TGTACCATCAAGGGACAGGGCAATCAGCCCCAGCACTTT. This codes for CTIKGQGNQPQHF.

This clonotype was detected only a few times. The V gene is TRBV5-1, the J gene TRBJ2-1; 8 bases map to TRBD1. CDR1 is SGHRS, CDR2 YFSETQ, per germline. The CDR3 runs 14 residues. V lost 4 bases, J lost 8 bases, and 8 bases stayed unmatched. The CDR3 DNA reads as TGCGCCAGCAGCCCGATGGACAGGGAGGATGAGCAGTTCTTC. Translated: CASSPMDREDEQFF.

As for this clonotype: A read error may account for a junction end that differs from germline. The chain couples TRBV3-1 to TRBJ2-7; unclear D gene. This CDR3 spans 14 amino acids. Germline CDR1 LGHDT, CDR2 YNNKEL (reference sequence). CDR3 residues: CASSHAPASYEQCF. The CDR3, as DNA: TGTGCCAGCAGCCATGCCCCGGCGTCCTACGAGCAGTGCTTC.